This T cell receptor beta chain was sequenced for a study of Ad26.COV2.S vaccination and SARS-CoV-2 variants. Study details: By the intramuscular route, Ad26.COV2.S was given once, or twice 56 days apart.

Sequencing used immunoSEQ multiplex PCR; TCRdb keeps in-frame clones, though not all of them. The repertoire holds about 680,000 clones, roughly 90% seen once, with approximately 1.5% in the top ten. The treatment is: around 19 received Ad26.COV2.S at low or high dose, single or two shots; several received placebo; per-sample allocation not given. The samples were gathered on day 63 after the first injection of vaccine or placebo. V lost 3 bases and J lost 3, with 15 bases in between. This CDR3 comprises 16 residues. CDR1 is SGHAT and CDR2 is FQNNGV in the germline V gene. General observations from the study: Breadth and depth estimates from TCRs may understate total T cell responses.

As concerns this clone: Its antigen is unknown.

The specimen comprised peripheral blood, sampled in a trial of Ad26.COV2.S vaccine versus placebo. This chain links TRBV11-2 with TRBJ2-1, with D possibly matching TRBD2 (6 bases). The TCR sequence derives from a person aged 18 to 59 who received the Ad26.COV2.S COVID-19 vaccine or a placebo. The DNA of the CDR3 is TGTGCCAGCAGCTTCGGTTGGCGGGGAGGCTACAATGAGCAGTTCTTC. Translated, it gives CASSFGWRGGYNEQFF.